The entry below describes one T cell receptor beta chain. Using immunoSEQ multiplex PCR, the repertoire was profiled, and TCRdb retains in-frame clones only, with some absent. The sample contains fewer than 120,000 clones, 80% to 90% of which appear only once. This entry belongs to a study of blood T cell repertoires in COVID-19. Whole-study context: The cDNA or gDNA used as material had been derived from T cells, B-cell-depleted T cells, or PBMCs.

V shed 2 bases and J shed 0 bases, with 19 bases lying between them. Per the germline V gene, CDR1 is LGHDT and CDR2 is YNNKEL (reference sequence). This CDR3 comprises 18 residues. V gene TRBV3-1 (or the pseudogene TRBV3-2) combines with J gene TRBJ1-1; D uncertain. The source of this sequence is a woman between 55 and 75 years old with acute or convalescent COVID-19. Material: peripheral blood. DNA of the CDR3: TGTGCCAGCAGCCAACCCCAAGTGATGAAGTACTTGAACACTGAAGCTTTCTTT. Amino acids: CASSQPQVMKYLNTEAFF.